This TCR beta chain was sequenced for a study of CD8+CD57+ T cells in acquired aplastic anemia. Study background: DNA per sorted CD4+ or CD8+ sample ranged about 0.18 to 30 ug, averaging about 3 ug.

This clonotype was observed many times. Those patients picked for sequencing had displayed CD8+CD57+ cell expansion on flow cytometry. Researchers used genomic DNA as the template to profile TCR beta VDJ and CDR3. TCRdb used MiXCR to reprocess the reads, holding one entry per CDR3 protein. The table includes a few hundred thousand distinct CDR3 sequences, around 33% detected once. Between the trimmed V and J ends, which lost 6 bases and 7 bases, there was a span of 10 bases. This CDR3 region has 11 residues. CDR1 and CDR2 from the germline V gene are SNHLY and FYNNEI. The TCR originated in a human donor with aplastic anemia. Sequenced input: sorted CD4+, CD8+, or CD8+CD57+ T cells (not recorded which) from PBMCs. This chain uses TRBV2 with TRBJ2-7, with D possibly TRBD1 on 6 matching bases. The CDR3: CASSQDREQYF. The CDR3 nucleotides read TGTGCCAGCAGCCAGGACAGAGAGCAGTACTTC.